These 31 T cell receptor beta chains originate from one sample sequenced in a study of shared clonotypes between healthy human individuals. Profiled with immunoSEQ multiplex PCR; TCRdb holds only in-frame clones, not every one. This repertoire shows roughly 1,500,000 clones, 98% found once; its top ten account for roughly 0.36%. The sample taken for sequencing was naive CD4+ T cells sorted from blood. Indicated subset: CD45RA+ positively selected. Receptor source: a man aged 25 to 40 in good health.

The J gene is TRBJ1-3, the V gene TRBV30; D possibly corresponds to TRBD1 (5 bases). CDR3 length: 14 residues. Trimming took 5 bases from V and 2 from J, leaving 13 bases between them. The V gene's germline CDR1 is GTSNPN and CDR2 SVGIG (reference sequence). This CDR3 is CAWGTGKTGNTIYF. The CDR3 region has the DNA TGTGCCTGGGGGACCGGGAAAACTGGAAACACCATATATTTT.

V is TRBV9 and J is TRBJ2-1, with TRBD2 identical over 9 bases. The germline V gene has CDR1 SGDLS and CDR2 YYNGEE. The CDR3 is made up of 15 amino acids. J lost 5 bases, V lost 2 bases, and 5 bases had no gene match. The CDR3 reads CASSVGTSRNNEQFF. The CDR3 region has the DNA TGTGCCAGCAGCGTGGGGACTAGCCGAAACAATGAGCAGTTCTTC.

The rearrangement joins TRBV7-9 to TRBJ1-2; weak D call: TRBD1 (5 bases). The ends were cut back, 2 bases at V and 8 bases at J, with 24 bases in the middle. The CDR3 runs to 17 residues. The germline V gene has CDR1 SEHNR and CDR2 FQNEAQ (reference sequence). CDR3 bases: TGTGCCAGCAGCTTAATGAGTTCTGGGCTCAGGGCGTCCGGCTACACCTTC. This sequence encodes CASSLMSSGLRASGYTF.

This chain joins TRBV5-8 and TRBJ1-1; perhaps TRBD1 as D (5 bases). The germline gives CDR1 SGHTS, CDR2 YDEGEE. The CDR3 length is 14 residues. The V end lost 4 bases, the J end lost 5 bases, and 15 bases lay between the germline ends. In DNA form, the CDR3 reads TGTGCCAGCAGCACCACCGACAGAGTTACTGAAGCTTTCTTT. Encoded protein: CASSTTDRVTEAFF.

The chain combines TRBV28 with TRBJ1-5; perhaps TRBD1 as D (5 bases). CDR3 size: 13 residues. Germline V CDR1 and CDR2: MDHEN, SYDVKM. V lost 7 bases and J 9 bases, leaving 16 bases between the germline ends. CDR3 protein: CASTLIPGGPQHF. The CDR3 DNA sequence: TGTGCCAGCACCCTCATTCCGGGGGGGCCCCAGCATTTT.

The chain carries TRBV7-3 and TRBJ2-6, with D perhaps matching TRBD2 (5 bases). Germline CDR1 and CDR2: SGHTA and FQGTGA. Trimming took off 1 base at V and 4 bases at J, with 11 bases between the two ends. This CDR3 has 16 amino acids. CDR3 nucleotides: TGTGCCAGCAGCTTAAGTCCGGGGAGCGGGGCCAACGTCCTGACTTTC. Protein: CASSLSPGSGANVLTF.

The chain uses TRBV9 and TRBJ1-2, with TRBD1 matching 7 bases. Germline CDR1 is SGDLS and CDR2 is YYNGEE. V dropped 0 bases and J dropped 8; count of bases not matched to a gene: 7. The length of the CDR3 is 14 residues. The CDR3 bases are TGTGCCAGCAGCGTAGGGGGACAGCCCGTAGGCTACACCTTC. Its protein is CASSVGGQPVGYTF.

The table lists this clone with a count of one. The rearrangement joins TRBV19 to TRBJ1-4, with D tentatively TRBD1 (5 bases). Germline CDR1 is LNHDA and CDR2 is SQIVND (reference sequence). The CDR3 consists of 13 residues. The ends were cut back, 6 bases at V and 4 bases at J, with 9 bases in the middle. CDR3 residues: CASRDTFNEKLFF. The CDR3 bases are TGTGCCAGTAGGGACACCTTTAATGAAAAACTGTTTTTT.

The chain carries TRBV19 and TRBJ1-1; D is possibly TRBD1 (5 bases). CDR1 LNHDA and CDR2 SQIVND come from the germline V gene (reference sequence). The V end lost 1 base, the J end lost 8 bases, and 11 bases lay between the germline ends. CDR3 length equals 13 residues. The CDR3 DNA reads TGTGCCAGTAGTATAGCAGGGAGGGGAGAAGCTTTCTTT. Translating it yields CASSIAGRGEAFF.

CDR3 sequence reads: CATSSQERRYNEQFF. Written as DNA, the CDR3 is TGTGCCACCAGCAGCCAGGAGAGGCGGTACAATGAGCAGTTCTTC. The chain is built from TRBV15 and TRBJ2-1; D gene uncertain. The CDR3 runs to 15 residues. Germline CDR1 LNHNV, CDR2 YYDKDF (reference sequence). Trimming cost V 3 bases and J 4 bases, with 13 bases left between them.

The chain uses TRBV6-5 and TRBJ2-7; TRBD1 aligns across 11 bases. The CDR3 is 15 amino acids. The V gene's germline CDR1 is MNHEY and CDR2 SVGAGI. V dropped 5 bases and J dropped 1; count of bases not matched to a gene: 4. CDR3 nucleotide sequence: TGTGCCAGCAGTCCCCGGGACAGGGGGTCCTACGAGCAGTACTTC. Translated, it gives CASSPRDRGSYEQYF.

This clone appeared a single time. The J gene is TRBJ2-2, the V gene TRBV9; unclear D gene. CDR3 length: 14 amino acids. The V gene's germline CDR1 is SGDLS and CDR2 YYNGEE. Trimming shortened V by 4 bases and J by 1 base, and 8 bases separated the two germline ends. CDR3 in amino acids: CASSTRQNTGELFF. The CDR3 DNA follows: TGTGCCAGCAGCACCCGACAGAACACCGGGGAGCTGTTTTTT. The whole variable domain, remainder taken from reference TRBV9 and TRBJ2-2, is DSGVTQTPKHLITATGQRVTLRCSPRSGDLSVYWYQQSLDQGLQFLIQYYNGEERAKGNILERFSAQQFPDLHSELNLSSLELGDSALYFCASSTRQNTGELFFGEGSRLTVL.

The chain combines TRBV29-1 with TRBJ1-1; D call uncertain. Germline V gene lookup returns CDR1 SQVTM and CDR2 ANQGSEA. Trimming removed 2 bases at V and 4 bases at J, with 11 bases between. The CDR3 is 13 amino acids. DNA of the CDR3: TGCAGCGTTGAATACGGGGTTGTCACTGAAGCTTTCTTT. Translating gives CSVEYGVVTEAFF.

V and J are TRBV28 and TRBJ2-7; D ambiguous. Germline V gene data show CDR1 as MDHEN and CDR2 as SYDVKM. The V gene lost 5 bases and the J gene lost 7 bases, with 9 bases spanning the gap. The CDR3 length is 11 residues. CDR3 sequence: CASSTPREQYF. The CDR3 DNA is TGTGCCAGCAGTACCCCCCGAGAGCAGTACTTC.

The chain uses TRBV28 and TRBJ2-7, with D perhaps matching TRBD1 (6 bases). The CDR3 length is 16 residues. The V gene lost 6 bases and the J gene lost 0 bases, with 18 bases spanning the gap. Per germline, CDR1 MDHEN and CDR2 SYDVKM. This chain's CDR3 is CASRGVDRRGSYEQYF. The CDR3 bases are TGTGCCAGCAGGGGAGTAGACAGGCGAGGCTCCTACGAGCAGTACTTC. Complete variable domain (other parts from reference TRBV28 and TRBJ2-7): DVKVTQSSRYLVKRTGEKVFLECVQDMDHENMFWYRQDPGLGLRLIYFSYDVKMKEKGDIPEGYSVSREKKERFSLILESASTNQTSMYLCASRGVDRRGSYEQYFGPGTRLTVT.

The rearrangement joins TRBV6-1 to TRBJ1-3; no clear D gene. Germline V gene sequence: CDR1 MNHNS, CDR2 SASEGT. The V end lost 8 bases, the J end lost 8 bases, and 16 bases lay between the germline ends. The CDR3 is 13 amino acids. The CDR3: CASVPTRVDTIYF. CDR3 nucleotides: TGTGCCAGCGTTCCGACCCGTGTCGACACCATATATTTT.

The CDR3 reads CASSTMLAGGPASSYEQYF. CDR3 DNA: TGCGCCAGCAGCACAATGTTAGCGGGAGGGCCAGCGAGCTCCTACGAGCAGTACTTC. V is TRBV4-1 and J is TRBJ2-7; TRBD2 agrees at 11 bases. With V trimmed by 5 bases and J by 0 bases, 15 bases remained unmatched. Germline loops: CDR1 MGHRA, CDR2 YSYEKL. The CDR3 extends over 19 amino acids.

The chain has TRBV29-1 and TRBJ2-1, with 10 bases lining up with TRBD1. The germline CDR1 and CDR2 sequences are SQVTM and ANQGSEA. The CDR3 covers 14 residues. Germline trimming cut 7 bases from V and 4 bases from J; bases unmatched to any gene: 7. The CDR3 protein is CSAHRDRGYNEQFF. The CDR3 nucleotides are TGCAGCGCGCACCGGGACAGGGGTTACAATGAGCAGTTCTTC.

V usage is TRBV5-4 and J usage is TRBJ1-1; D unresolved. In germline, CDR1 is SGHNT, CDR2 YYREEE (reference sequence). The CDR3 has 14 residues. Trimming stripped 4 bases from V and 2 bases from J, with 12 bases between. The CDR3 sequence: CASSRDGSNTEAFF. The CDR3 DNA follows: TGTGCCAGCAGCCGGGATGGCAGTAACACTGAAGCTTTCTTT. The full variable domain, with the rest looked up from reference TRBV5-4 and TRBJ1-1, is ETGVTQSPTHLIKTRGQQVTLRCSSQSGHNTVSWYQQALGQGPQFIFQYYREEENGRGNFPPRFSGLQFPNYSSELNVNALELDDSALYLCASSRDGSNTEAFFGQGTRLTVV.

V and J are TRBV18 and TRBJ2-7; 8 nucleotides align to TRBD2. The germline gives CDR1 KGHSH, CDR2 LQKENI. V shed 3 bases and J 0 bases; nucleotides not matched to a gene: 22. CDR3 length: 21 amino acids. CDR3 DNA: TGTGCCAGCTCACCGCTGCACCCTCGACCCCAAACTAGCGGAACCTCCTACGAGCAGTACTTC. It is translated as CASSPLHPRPQTSGTSYEQYF.

V is TRBV28 and J is TRBJ2-7, with a possible D match to TRBD1 (5 bases). Germline CDR1 reads MDHEN; CDR2 reads SYDVKM. The CDR3 runs 13 residues. V gave up 6 bases and J gave up 2 bases, with 11 bases separating them. The CDR3 nucleotides are TGTGCCAGCAGCCCCGACAGCACCTACGAGCAGTACTTC. It codes for CASSPDSTYEQYF.

This chain links TRBV29-1 with TRBJ2-7; 8 positions match TRBD2. V lost 7 bases, J lost 2 bases, and 10 bases stayed unmatched. The CDR3 contains 14 residues. CDR1 and CDR2 (germline): SQVTM, ANQGSEA. CDR3 nucleotide sequence: TGCAGCGCGTCGCCGACTAGCGTAGCCTACGAGCAGTACTTC. Protein sequence: CSASPTSVAYEQYF.

The J gene is TRBJ2-7, the V gene TRBV6-1; no clear D. This CDR3 has 15 residues. The V and J ends lost 2 bases and 4 bases respectively, with 15 bases between them. Germline-derived CDR1 and CDR2 are MNHNS and SASEGT. The CDR3 coding sequence is TGTGCCAGCAGTGAACCCAGGCTAAAGACGTACGAGCAGTACTTC. Encoded protein: CASSEPRLKTYEQYF.

The table lists this clone with a count of one. Mismatch with germline at one junction end may stem from a read error. The rearrangement links TRBV4-3 to TRBJ2-2; 9 bases match TRBD1. The CDR3 has 15 amino acids. CDR1 and CDR2 from the germline V gene are LGHNA and YSLEER. CDR3 bases: TGCGCCAGCAGCCACCGGACAGGGGAAGGGAGGGAGTTGTTTTTT. This gives the protein CASSHRTGEGRELFF.

This clone appeared once. This chain joins TRBV4-3 and TRBJ2-7; D might be TRBD1 or TRBD2, each matching 7 bases. CDR1 is LGHNA and CDR2 is YSLEER in the germline V gene. V lost 1 base to trimming and J lost 5 bases, with 12 bases between them. This CDR3 is 14 amino acids long. The CDR3 DNA follows: TGCGCCAGCAGCCAAGGGCCAGGGGGGGACGAGCAGTACTTC. It translates to CASSQGPGGDEQYF.

This chain joins TRBV2 and TRBJ2-5; TRBD1 aligns across 12 bases. J lost 5 bases, V lost 6 bases, and 10 bases had no gene match. The CDR3 consists of 16 residues. Germline V gives CDR1 SNHLY, CDR2 FYNNEI. CDR3 protein: CASRAGTGGGRETQYF. The CDR3 coding sequence is TGTGCCAGCAGGGCCGGGACAGGGGGCGGACGGGAGACCCAGTACTTC. The complete variable domain, with remaining parts taken from reference TRBV2 and TRBJ2-5, reads EPEVTQTPSHQVTQMGQEVILRCVPISNHLYFYWYRQILGQKVEFLVSFYNNEISEKSEIFDDQFSVERPDGSNFTLKIRSTKLEDSAMYFCASRAGTGGGRETQYFGPGTRLLVL.

This chain links TRBV18 with TRBJ1-1; tentative D call: TRBD1 (5 bases). The V end lost 2 bases, the J end lost 0 bases, and 13 bases lay between the germline ends. CDR1 is KGHSH, CDR2 LQKENI, per germline. This CDR3 comprises 16 residues. This CDR3 reads CASSPMAQGLNTEAFF. CDR3 in DNA: TGTGCCAGCTCACCAATGGCCCAGGGCTTGAACACTGAAGCTTTCTTT.

The chain carries TRBV27 and TRBJ2-1; 9 nucleotides line up with TRBD2. Germline CDR1 is MNHEY and CDR2 is SMNVEV (reference sequence). There are 15 residues in the CDR3. V lost 5 bases, J lost 3 bases, and 5 bases stayed unmatched. CDR3 nucleotides: TGTGCCAGCAGTACTGGGACTAGCAGCTACAATGAGCAGTTCTTC. Amino acid sequence: CASSTGTSSYNEQFF.

The genes are TRBV9 and TRBJ2-1; 10 bases map to TRBD2. The V gene's germline CDR1 is SGDLS and CDR2 YYNGEE. The V and J ends lost 0 bases and 5 bases, in that order; junction bases with no gene match: 5. The CDR3 sequence is 16 residues long. The CDR3 nucleotides read TGTGCCAGCAGCGTAGGCCTAGCGGGAGCGCACAATGAGCAGTTCTTC. Translation gives CASSVGLAGAHNEQFF.

The table lists this clone with a count of one. The chain employs TRBV7-3 and TRBJ2-1; the D gene is possibly TRBD2 (5 bases). CDR3 size: 15 residues. V shed 2 bases and J shed 4 bases, with 12 bases lying between them. Germline assignment: CDR1 SGHTA and CDR2 FQGTGA. Here the CDR3 DNA reads TGTGCCAGCAGCTTATGGGGAGATGGTTACAATGAGCAGTTCTTC. Protein: CASSLWGDGYNEQFF.

The chain links TRBV28 to TRBJ2-7; 8 bases fit TRBD2. The length of the CDR3 is 14 residues. Per the germline V gene, CDR1 is MDHEN and CDR2 is SYDVKM. With V trimmed by 6 bases and J by 1 base, 5 bases remained unmatched. CDR3 coding DNA: TGTGCCAGCAGAAATAGCGGGACTTCCTACGAGCAGTACTTC. This sequence encodes CASRNSGTSYEQYF. Full variable domain (outside the CDR3, taken from reference TRBV28 and TRBJ2-7): DVKVTQSSRYLVKRTGEKVFLECVQDMDHENMFWYRQDPGLGLRLIYFSYDVKMKEKGDIPEGYSVSREKKERFSLILESASTNQTSMYLCASRNSGTSYEQYFGPGTRLTVT.